Shown below are 32 T cell receptor beta chains from a single sample sequenced in a study of blood T cell repertoires in COVID-19. Method: immunoSEQ multiplex PCR; TCRdb's copy keeps in-frame clones and lacks some. The repertoire consists of 150,000 or so clones, with roughly 90% occurring once and the leading ten covering around 7%. Sequenced sample: PBMCs or T cells enriched from blood (not recorded which). All receptors derive from a woman aged 45-65 years who had recovered from COVID-19.

The chain employs TRBV5-6 and TRBJ1-5; D gene uncertain. V lost 4 bases and J lost 4, with 12 bases in between. Germline V gene sequence: CDR1 SGHDT, CDR2 YYEEEE. The CDR3 extends over 14 amino acids. The CDR3 region is CASSLRSKNQPQHF. The DNA for the CDR3 is TGTGCCAGCAGCCTCCGGAGTAAAAATCAGCCCCAGCATTTT.

The rearrangement joins TRBV29-1 to TRBJ1-2; a weak D match, TRBD1 (6 bases). Trimming cost V 3 bases and J 4 bases, with 12 bases left between them. Looked up from germline, CDR1 is SQVTM and CDR2 is ANQGSEA. The CDR3 covers 13 residues. The CDR3 here is CSVDRGGSYGYTF. In nucleotides, the CDR3 is TGCAGCGTTGACAGGGGCGGTTCCTATGGCTACACCTTC.

V is TRBV5-1 and J is TRBJ1-4; D is uncertain. The CDR3 sequence is 16 residues long. V lost 1 base and J lost 4, with 14 bases in between. CDR1 SGHRS and CDR2 YFSETQ come from the germline V gene. The CDR3 DNA is TGCGCCAGCAGCTTGAGCCCCTGGTCTGATAATGAAAAACTGTTTTTT. Protein product: CASSLSPWSDNEKLFF.

The rearrangement uses TRBV6-5 and TRBJ1-2; D remains ambiguous. The V and J ends lost 6 bases and 4 bases respectively, with 15 bases between them. The germline V gene encodes CDR1 MNHEY and CDR2 SVGAGI. This CDR3 has 14 residues. The CDR3 DNA sequence: TGTGCCAGCAGCGAGGGTGATGGACCCTATGGCTACACCTTC. This translates into CASSEGDGPYGYTF.

The V and J genes are TRBV18 and TRBJ2-3, with 9 bases identical to TRBD2. The V segment lost 2 bases and the J segment 2 bases; nucleotides outside the gene matches: 14. The CDR3 spans 19 residues. In germline, CDR1 is KGHSH, CDR2 LQKENI. CDR3 region: CASSPYLGSAGGITDTQYF. The CDR3 DNA follows: TGTGCCAGCTCACCATACCTCGGAAGTGCGGGGGGGATCACAGATACGCAGTATTTT.

This chain links TRBV14 with TRBJ2-7; 7 bases are a match to TRBD1. The CDR3 loop spans 14 amino acids. J lost 6 bases, V lost 4 bases, and 9 bases had no gene match. CDR1 SGHDN and CDR2 FVKESK come from the germline V gene. Here the CDR3 reads CASSLYRGYAEQYF. CDR3 sequence (DNA): TGTGCCAGCAGCCTCTACAGGGGTTATGCCGAGCAGTACTTC.

V gene TRBV11-2 combines with J gene TRBJ2-7; D is unresolved. CDR3 size: 13 residues. Germline assignment: CDR1 SGHAT and CDR2 FQNNGV. V lost 1 base to trimming and J lost 2 bases, with 6 bases between them. The CDR3 region is CASSLGGTYEQYF. The DNA of the CDR3 is TGTGCCAGCAGCTTAGGCGGAACCTACGAGCAGTACTTC.

Only one count was recorded for this clone. This chain uses TRBV25-1 with TRBJ2-7; D perhaps matches TRBD1 (6 bases). The germline V gene has CDR1 MGHDK and CDR2 SYGVNS. The CDR3 length is 13 residues. Deletions cut 7 bases from V and 3 bases from J, with 13 bases between. CDR3 bases: TGTGCCAGCACCAAACAGGGCCTCTACGAGCAGTACTTC. It yields the protein CASTKQGLYEQYF.

The chain links TRBV29-1 to TRBJ1-2; D is possibly TRBD1 (6 bases). V was trimmed by 4 bases and J by 4 bases, leaving 16 bases between them. This CDR3 is 14 amino acids long. CDR1 is SQVTM, CDR2 ANQGSEA, per germline. CDR3 coding DNA: TGCAGCGTTGGGGCAGGGGATTTGACCTATGGCTACACCTTC. Residues: CSVGAGDLTYGYTF.

The chain uses TRBV19 and TRBJ1-2, with D maybe TRBD1 (6 bases). The CDR3 covers 13 residues. Germline CDR1 is LNHDA and CDR2 is SQIVND (reference sequence). Trimming removed 4 bases at V and 7 bases at J, with 13 bases between. The CDR3 protein is CASSNTGKGGYTF. For the CDR3, the DNA is TGTGCCAGTAGTAATACAGGGAAGGGTGGCTACACCTTC.

The chain couples TRBV9 to TRBJ1-1; D is perhaps TRBD1 (5 bases). Germline CDR1 is SGDLS and CDR2 is YYNGEE. V was shortened by 4 bases and J by 1 base, with 17 bases between the two germline ends. This CDR3 spans 16 amino acids. The CDR3 region is CASSLLPGLRNTEAFF. CDR3 DNA sequence: TGTGCCAGCAGCCTACTCCCGGGACTCAGGAACACTGAAGCTTTCTTT.

V usage is TRBV2 and J usage is TRBJ1-1; D not certain. Trimming took off 6 bases at V and 4 bases at J, with 12 bases between the two ends. The CDR3 runs 13 residues. Per germline, CDR1 SNHLY and CDR2 FYNNEI. CDR3 region: CASSFNGGTEAFF. The CDR3 DNA reads as TGTGCCAGCAGCTTCAACGGAGGCACTGAAGCTTTCTTT.

The chain couples TRBV5-4 to TRBJ2-5; D unclear. The CDR3 runs to 14 residues. Germline V gene lookup returns CDR1 SGHNT and CDR2 YYREEE (reference sequence). With 1 base removed from V and 3 bases from J, the gap between germline ends came to 10 bases. This chain's CDR3 is CASSLYARKETQYF. The CDR3 region has the DNA TGTGCCAGCAGCTTGTACGCCAGAAAAGAGACCCAGTACTTC.

The rearrangement uses TRBV20-1 and TRBJ1-1; possible D gene TRBD1, 5 bases. The V end was cut by 3 bases, the J end by 6 bases, with 17 bases between. This CDR3 comprises 14 residues. Germline V gives CDR1 DFQATT, CDR2 SNEGSKA (reference sequence). The CDR3 spells CSASWTPFIAEAFF. As DNA, the CDR3 is TGCAGTGCTAGTTGGACACCCTTTATCGCTGAAGCTTTCTTT.

This chain connects TRBV2 to TRBJ2-5, with D possibly matching TRBD1 (5 bases). In germline, CDR1 is SNHLY, CDR2 FYNNEI. The CDR3 consists of 13 residues. Deletions cut 1 base from V and 5 bases from J, with 8 bases between. CDR3 sequence reads: CASSEEGLETQYF. Here the CDR3 DNA reads TGTGCCAGCAGTGAAGAGGGGTTGGAGACCCAGTACTTC.

The rearrangement links TRBV11-3 to TRBJ2-1; D might be TRBD2 (5 bases). V shed 1 base and J shed 6 bases, with 13 bases lying between them. In germline, CDR1 is SGHNT, CDR2 YENEEA. The CDR3 is 15 amino acids. The CDR3 DNA sequence: TGTGCCAGCAGCTTAGGACGGACTCTTTCCAATGAGCAGTTCTTC. Its translation is CASSLGRTLSNEQFF.

The rearrangement joins TRBV9 to TRBJ2-2; 7 positions agree with TRBD1. There are 16 residues in the CDR3. Germline lookup yields CDR1 SGDLS and CDR2 YYNGEE. V lost 3 bases, J lost 4 bases, and 9 bases stayed unmatched. The CDR3 loop is CASSERQGRGTGELFF. The CDR3 region has the DNA TGTGCCAGCAGCGAGAGACAGGGACGGGGCACCGGGGAGCTGTTTTTT.

The chain couples TRBV9 to TRBJ2-3, with 13 bases identical to TRBD2. This CDR3 comprises 15 residues. J was trimmed by 4 bases and V by 3 bases; bases with no gene match: 2. CDR1 SGDLS and CDR2 YYNGEE come from the germline V gene. Written as DNA, the CDR3 is TGTGCCAGCAGCGGGGGACTAGCGGGACCAGATACGCAGTATTTT. It encodes CASSGGLAGPDTQYF.

The table lists this clone with a count of one. The V call is TRBV25-1, the J call TRBJ2-7; D is unclear. The CDR3 runs 15 residues. V was pared by 2 bases and J by 5 bases, with 16 bases between. Germline-derived CDR1 and CDR2 are MGHDK and SYGVNS. DNA of the CDR3: TGTGCCAGCAGTGAAGGCGGAATAAAGTCTCACGAGCAGTACTTC. It is translated as CASSEGGIKSHEQYF.

The gene calls are TRBV6-5 and TRBJ1-2, with D possibly matching TRBD1 (5 bases). Trimming left V 4 bases short and J 8 bases short, with 14 bases between. Looked up from germline, CDR1 is MNHEY and CDR2 is SVGAGI. This CDR3 has 13 amino acids. The CDR3 spells CASSSQTARGYTF. The CDR3 nucleotides are TGTGCCAGCAGTTCACAGACAGCTCGGGGCTACACCTTC.

The V call is TRBV15, the J call TRBJ2-5; TRBD1 might be the D (5 bases). V shed 1 base and J shed 2 bases, with 11 bases lying between them. This CDR3 has 15 residues. Germline V gene data show CDR1 as LNHNV and CDR2 as YYDKDF (reference sequence). The DNA for the CDR3 is TGTGCCACCAGCAGAGGAAGGGGCCTTCAAGAGACCCAGTACTTC. Encoded protein: CATSRGRGLQETQYF.

The chain uses TRBV18 and TRBJ1-1, with no clear D. With 3 bases removed from V and 7 bases from J, the gap between germline ends came to 12 bases. Germline CDR1 is KGHSH and CDR2 is LQKENI. The CDR3 sequence is 13 residues long. The CDR3 coding sequence is TGTGCCAGCTCACCCCGAAATGGAGGTGAAGCTTTCTTT. It encodes CASSPRNGGEAFF.

The chain is built from TRBV29-1 and TRBJ2-3; 8 nucleotides align to TRBD2. The CDR3 is made up of 15 amino acids. Per the germline V gene, CDR1 is SQVTM and CDR2 is ANQGSEA. V gave up 5 bases and J gave up 3 bases; unmatched junction bases: 10. CDR3 loop: CSVQLGTSGTDTQYF. The CDR3 region has the DNA TGCAGCGTTCAACTCGGGACTAGTGGAACAGATACGCAGTATTTT.

This clone was seen a handful of times. V is TRBV10-3 and J is TRBJ1-1; maybe TRBD1 (5 bases). The CDR3 runs 11 residues. The germline CDR1 and CDR2 sequences are ENHRY and SYGVKD. The germline V and J ends were trimmed by 11 bases and 3 bases, with 10 bases remaining between them. DNA for the CDR3: TGTGCCGCCGGGGGGGACACTGAAGCTTTCTTT. Protein: CAAGGDTEAFF.

The rearrangement uses TRBV10-3 and TRBJ1-3; no firm D call. Trimming removed 6 bases from V and 0 bases from J, with 9 bases in between. The CDR3 contains 14 residues. Germline V gene sequence: CDR1 ENHRY, CDR2 SYGVKD. The CDR3 region is CAIRELLSGNTIYF. CDR3 nucleotide sequence: TGTGCCATCAGAGAACTCCTCTCTGGAAACACCATATATTTT.

The chain carries TRBV13 and TRBJ2-7; 11 nucleotides align to TRBD2. Germline V gives CDR1 PRHDT, CDR2 FYEKMQ (reference sequence). The CDR3 totals 15 residues. The junction had 10 bases not matched to a gene; V was cut back by 8 bases and J by 4 bases. The CDR3, as DNA: TGTGCCAGCCGCCTATCGGGACTAGCGGTTTACGAGCAGTACTTC. As protein: CASRLSGLAVYEQYF.

The gene calls are TRBV5-4 and TRBJ1-6; no clear D. V lost 0 bases to trimming and J lost 7 bases, with 11 bases between them. CDR3 length equals 15 residues. Germline V gives CDR1 SGHNT, CDR2 YYREEE (reference sequence). CDR3 residues: CASSLGRGVNSPLHF. The DNA for the CDR3 is TGTGCCAGCAGCTTGGGTCGGGGTGTAAATTCACCCCTCCACTTT.

The J gene is TRBJ1-1, the V gene TRBV5-1; D may be TRBD1 (6 bases). V was pared by 1 base and J by 0 bases, with 10 bases between. Germline CDR1 SGHRS, CDR2 YFSETQ. The CDR3 spans 15 residues. DNA for the CDR3: TGCGCCAGCAGCTTGAGGCAGGGGATGAACACTGAAGCTTTCTTT. Protein product: CASSLRQGMNTEAFF.

In this sample, this clone turned up a few times. This chain links TRBV7-2 with TRBJ2-1, with unresolved D. V lost 3 bases, J lost 2 bases, and 5 bases lay in between. This CDR3 is built from 13 residues. Germline assignment: CDR1 SGHTA and CDR2 FQGNSA. The CDR3, as DNA: TGTGCCAGCAGCTTGGGCGCCTACAATGAGCAGTTCTTC. Its translation: CASSLGAYNEQFF.

The chain employs TRBV7-6 and TRBJ2-1, with D maybe TRBD2 (6 bases). Germline V gene sequence: CDR1 SGHVS, CDR2 FNYEAQ. The V gene lost 4 bases and the J gene lost 0 bases, with 10 bases spanning the gap. The CDR3 totals 15 residues. The DNA for the CDR3 is TGTGCCAGCAGCTCCCCTAGCGCCTCCTACAATGAGCAGTTCTTC. Its protein is CASSSPSASYNEQFF.

This chain connects TRBV6-2 or TRBV6-3 to TRBJ2-1, with 8 bases fitting TRBD2. Germline-derived CDR1 and CDR2 are MNHEY and SVGEGT. The CDR3 is 14 residues long. V trimming: 2 bases; J trimming: 5 bases; junction bases outside the gene matches: 2. This CDR3 reads CASSYDGGDNEQFF. CDR3 DNA sequence: TGTGCCAGCAGTTACGACGGGGGGGACAATGAGCAGTTCTTC.

The V and J genes are TRBV5-1 and TRBJ1-4; 9 bases are shared with TRBD1. V lost 3 bases to trimming and J lost 6 bases; unmatched junction nucleotides: 3. The CDR3 covers 14 residues. Germline CDR1 is SGHRS and CDR2 is YFSETQ. The CDR3 bases are TGCGCCAGCAGCTCGGACAGGGGTGATGAAAAACTGTTTTTT. Its translation is CASSSDRGDEKLFF.